This section outlines one T cell receptor beta chain sequence together with its context. No antigen is known for it. Healthy people donating bone marrow made up the donors. Donors counted as nominally healthy when sampled, yet unrecorded immune exposures were likely. After removal of 3 bases from V and 6 bases from J, the junction contained 12 bases not matched to a gene. Germline CDR1 reads SGHRS; CDR2 reads YFSETQ. The CDR3 has 16 residues. This sample is drawn from a study of cytomegalovirus exposure and HLA in healthy donors. The study, taken as a whole, reports: Clonal expansion was found to be greater in HLA-associated TCR beta chains than in equally common others in a later analysis. Analyzed later, most CMV-associated TCR beta chains appeared HLA-restricted.

In the PCR, 60 Vbeta and 13 Jbeta primers were used. Using immunoSEQ multiplex PCR, the repertoire was profiled, and TCRdb retains in-frame clones only, with some absent. The sample has 150,000 or so clones, 80% to 90% seen once. The specimen was PBMCs. The chain is built from TRBV5-1 and TRBJ2-7; 10 nucleotides agree with TRBD2. The sequence derives from a woman aged 18-29 years in good health and CMV-seronegative. CDR3 nucleotide sequence: TGCGCCAGCAGCTCGGGGGCGGTAGCGGGAGGAGGCGAGCAGTACTTC. Translating it yields CASSSGAVAGGGEQYF. Full variable domain (remainder filled in from reference TRBV5-1 and TRBJ2-7): KAGVTQTPRYLIKTRGQQVTLSCSPISGHRSVSWYQQTPGQGLQFLFEYFSETQRNKGNFPGRFSGRQFSNSRSEMNVSTLELGDSALYLCASSSGAVAGGGEQYFGPGTRLTVT.